This T cell receptor beta chain came from a study of T cell responses to AZD1222 COVID-19 vaccine (dated by TCRdb to about 2021). The study in broad terms: AZD1222 recipients whose second dose came at about 4 weeks and those whose second dose came at about 12 weeks were combined into one group, since spike-specific TCR depth and breadth did not differ between the two schedules. A total of just over 230 trial participants underwent TCR sequencing, of whom under 220 had received two doses of AZD1222 and roughly 26 had received two doses of the MenACWY control vaccine. Trial participants were enrolled by age into 18-55, 56-69 and 70-plus year subgroups, with roughly 160, 29 and 62 TCR-sequenced participants respectively. Study-wide conclusions, independent of this receptor: After two AZD1222 doses, spike-specific TCR breadth and depth were significantly higher than at day 0 and than in MenACWY recipients. Only a handful of AZD1222 recipients were SARS-CoV-2 seropositive at baseline, limiting conclusions about previously exposed vaccinees. The 56-69-year group was small, and its depth increase did not reach significance, likely because of low power. Epitopes outside the regions mutated in the B.1.351 and B.1.1.7 variants were reportedly recognized by nearly half of the unique spike-specific TCRs. The whole spike protein was spanned by vaccine-associated CD4 TCRs, and dominant responses were seen in regions 160-218 and 743-854. No day 14 peak-response samples were available, so repertoires were characterized only after the peak T cell response. Participants were mostly white British and included more females than males, and it was suggested by the authors that clonal diversity may have been underestimated.

The CDR3 regions of human TCRbeta chains were analyzed by immunosequencing. In the paper's pipeline: Repertoire TCRs were checked for matches against a reference library of SARS-CoV-2-specific TCRs that had been generated using the MIRA antigen-specificity platform. Breadth was defined as the fraction of unique TCRs that were SARS-CoV-2-associated. Depth was defined as the fraction of total T cells that were SARS-CoV-2-associated. Each spike-specific TCR was assigned to its reactive spike region and to a CD4 or CD8 class using the MIRA data. Log10-transformed breadth and depth values were compared by one-way ANOVA with Sidak's multiple comparisons tests. TCRdb carries this immuneACCESS record with in-frame sequences only. Its versions omit some clonotypes, under half of them owing to an unresolved V gene in the studies checked, with the rest unexplained. V and J calls and clone size are given by that table; D and trimming were obtained from the DNA. A total of roughly 96,000 clones appear in this sample, roughly nine tenths of them only once. The top ten hold approximately 1.5% of the sample.

According to the germline V gene, CDR1 reads SGDLS and CDR2 reads YYNGEE. From cysteine to phenylalanine, the CDR3 is 16 amino acids long. Of all the DNA, just the CDR3 is kept, 48 bases in frame from base 1. The germline ends are 14 bases apart after V is trimmed by 3 bases and J by 0 bases. A remark on this clone: The target of this receptor is not known. No base quality values were provided; no much bigger clone lies one nucleotide off.

In light of the paper, this sample's time point label describes: baseline before first vaccination. Vaccinee samples were obtained from the UK trials COV001 and COV002, which included a single-blind randomized controlled phase 2/3 trial of AZD1222 (ChAdOx1 nCoV-19) in healthy adults. For TCRbeta chain sequencing, PBMC samples from trial participants were taken at day 0 and at day 28 after the second dose. The source is an adult in good health. This sequence uses TRBV9 and TRBJ2-3, with the D call perhaps TRBD1 or TRBD2, each one matching 5 bases. The sample in question was peripheral blood, obtained on day 0 of AZD1222 vaccination. The CDR3 protein: CASSAGTAPSTDTQYF. Read as DNA, the sequence is TGTGCCAGCAGCGCCGGGACGGCGCCCAGCACAGATACGCAGTATTTT.